Listed below are T cell receptor beta chains from one sample, sequenced in a study of blood T cell repertoires in COVID-19. TCRdb's table, derived via immunoSEQ multiplex PCR, lists solely in-frame clones and lacks some. The data hold 150,000 or so clones, with around 90% observed a single time. Sequencing used PBMCs or T cells enriched from blood (not recorded which). The receptors were sampled from a woman aged 40 to 50 who had been exposed to COVID-19. CDR3s include the opening cysteine and the closing phenylalanine or tryptophan. A D gene is named only where the DNA matches it firmly. For some rows the clone size is stated as once, few or many, or as a class when expanded; others skip it.

TGTGCCAGCGTCGGTCCGAAGAACACTGAAGCTTTCTTT	CASVGPKNTEAFF	TRBV5-6	TRBJ1-1	.	.
TGTGCCAGCAGCTTGTCCGGTTCGTGGACCCAGTACTTC	CASSLSGSWTQYF	TRBV5-6	TRBJ2-5	.	.
TGTGCCAGCAGTTACGGTCCCTACGAGCAGTACTTC	CASSYGPYEQYF	TRBV28	TRBJ2-7	.	.
TGTGCCAGCAGCTTAAGACTAGCGGCCTACGAGCAGTACTTC	CASSLRLAAYEQYF	TRBV11-2	TRBJ2-7	few	TRBD2
TGCAGTGCTAGTATCAGGACATACACTGAAGCTTTCTTT	CSASIRTYTEAFF	TRBV20-1	TRBJ1-1	.	.
TGTGCCAGCGGCCCGGTCGGGTTACGGGACTACGAGCAGTACTTC	CASGPVGLRDYEQYF	TRBV6-2/TRBV6-3	TRBJ2-7	.	.
TGTGCCAGTAGGCCGGGACAGAATAACTATGGCTACACCTTC	CASRPGQNNYGYTF	TRBV19	TRBJ1-2	.	TRBD1
TGTGCCAGTAGTACACAGGGGAGTGGAAACACCATATATTTT	CASSTQGSGNTIYF	TRBV19	TRBJ1-3	.	TRBD1
TGTGCCATCAGTGACCACAGCCTTAGTGACTATGGCTACACCTTC	CAISDHSLSDYGYTF	TRBV10-3	TRBJ1-2	.	.
TGCGCCAGCAGCCAACTGGAGGGGACAGGGCGCGGGGAAAAACTGTTTTTT	CASSQLEGTGRGEKLFF	TRBV4-1	TRBJ1-4	.	TRBD1
TGTGCCAGCAGCATGGACAGGGTCAACGGCTACACCTTC	CASSMDRVNGYTF	TRBV7-9	TRBJ1-2	.	TRBD1
TGCGCCAGCAGCCCATATGGGGACAGAACTAATGATTGGCTGTTTTTT	CASSPYGDRTNDWLFF	TRBV5-1	TRBJ1-4	.	TRBD1
TGCGCCAGCAGCTCTCAGGTGAACACTGAAGCTTTCTTT	CASSSQVNTEAFF	TRBV5-1	TRBJ1-1	.	.
TGTGCCAGTAGTAGGGGCCCTTCTAGCGGTTACGGCGGGGAGCTGTTTTTT	CASSRGPSSGYGGELFF	TRBV19	TRBJ2-2	.	TRBD2
TGTGCCAGCAGCACCGGGACTAGGGAGGAGCAGTACTTC	CASSTGTREEQYF	TRBV12-3/TRBV12-4	TRBJ2-7	.	TRBD2
TGTGCCAGCAGCCAAGGGGACAGGGGATCCTACGAGCAGTACTTC	CASSQGDRGSYEQYF	TRBV3-1/TRBV3-2	TRBJ2-7	few	TRBD1
TGTGCCAGCAGCACCGGGACAGGCTACGAGCAGTACTTC	CASSTGTGYEQYF	TRBV9	TRBJ2-7	.	TRBD1
TGTGCCACCAGTGATCGACTAGCGGCACGAGTGGGGGAGCTGTTTTTT	CATSDRLAARVGELFF	TRBV24-1	TRBJ2-2	.	TRBD2
TGTGCCAGCAGCTTAGGGGGCGCAGATACGCAGTATTTT	CASSLGGADTQYF	TRBV7-2	TRBJ2-3	.	.
TGCGCCAGCAGCTTCCGGGACAGGGGGCCTTTCGAAGGCTACACCTTC	CASSFRDRGPFEGYTF	TRBV5-1	TRBJ1-2	.	TRBD1
TGTGCCAGCAGTTCCCCAAACGCACACAGGGGTCGCTACACCTTC	CASSSPNAHRGRYTF	TRBV27	TRBJ1-2	.	TRBD1
TGTGCCATCAGGGATGGAGGGGCCATCCATGAGCAGTTCTTC	CAIRDGGAIHEQFF	TRBV10-3	TRBJ2-1	few	.
TGTGCCAGTAGTATGGACAGGGGGAGTAGAGCTTTCTTT	CASSMDRGSRAFF	TRBV19	TRBJ1-1	once	TRBD1
TGTGCCAGCAGCTCAGGCGGACAGGGGGGCAAAAACATTCAGTACTTC	CASSSGGQGGKNIQYF	TRBV28	TRBJ2-4	.	TRBD1
TGTGCCATCAGCCCGGGACAGCTTAATCAGCCCCAGCATTTT	CAISPGQLNQPQHF	TRBV10-3	TRBJ1-5	.	TRBD1
TGTGCCAGCAGTTACTCGTCAGACAGGGCCTACGAGCAGTACTTC	CASSYSSDRAYEQYF	TRBV6-5	TRBJ2-7	.	TRBD1
TGTGCCAGCAGCCTCGAGGGCCTCTCTGGAAACACCATATATTTT	CASSLEGLSGNTIYF	TRBV7-9	TRBJ1-3	.	.
TGCGCCAGCAGTCCGACAGGGAGTAATGGCTACACCTTC	CASSPTGSNGYTF	TRBV5-1	TRBJ1-2	.	TRBD1
TGTGCCAGCAGCGCCCAGACAGGGGGCACTGACGGCTACACCTTC	CASSAQTGGTDGYTF	TRBV9	TRBJ1-2	.	TRBD1
TGTGCCAGCAGCACCCGGGACAGAGTCTTTGGCTACACCTTC	CASSTRDRVFGYTF	TRBV5-6	TRBJ1-2	.	TRBD1
TGTGCCAGCAGCCAAGGTCGACTAGCGGGAGCACGTCCGCGCGAGCAGTACTTC	CASSQGRLAGARPREQYF	TRBV3-1/TRBV3-2	TRBJ2-7	.	TRBD2
TGTGCCAGCAGGACAGGTTACTATGGCTACACCTTC	CASRTGYYGYTF	TRBV6-5	TRBJ1-2	.	.
TGTGCCAGCAGCGTAGCTCTCTTAGAGGGTCTCGGGGCCAACGTCCTGACTTTC	CASSVALLEGLGANVLTF	TRBV9	TRBJ2-6	few	.
TGTGCCAGCAGCCCAGGGCGGGAAAATGAGCAGTTCTTC	CASSPGRENEQFF	TRBV13	TRBJ2-1	.	.
TGTGCCAGCAGCCAGGGACAGGATGGCTACACCTTC	CASSQGQDGYTF	TRBV3-1/TRBV3-2	TRBJ1-2	.	TRBD1